Each of the 12 T cell receptor beta chains below was sequenced from the same sample in a study of blood T cell repertoires in COVID-19 (dated by TCRdb to 2019 to 2021). The library relied on the immunoSEQ multiplex PCR assay. TCRdb holds this immuneACCESS table with in-frame rearrangements only. Some clones are missing; in checked studies, unresolved V genes explain under half, and the rest has no known cause. Counted in this sample were approximately 200,000 clones; over 65% of them appeared once. The ten largest clones represent around a sixth of the sample. Sample: peripheral blood. The source of these receptors is a person in their 70s with COVID-19, enrolled during active disease.

The chain joins TRBV7-8 to TRBJ1-5; maybe TRBD1 (6 bases). Trimming took off 5 bases at V and 6 bases at J, with 20 bases between the two ends. The CDR3 contains 16 residues. In germline, CDR1 is SGHVS, CDR2 FQNEAQ. CDR3 sequence: CASSQGQLHRGQPQHF. DNA of the CDR3: TGTGCCAGCAGCCAAGGACAGTTACATAGAGGTCAGCCCCAGCATTTT. The full variable domain, with the rest looked up from reference TRBV7-8 and TRBJ1-5, is GAGVSQSPRYKVAKRGQDVALRCDPISGHVSLFWYQQALGQGPEFLTYFQNEAQLDKSGLPSDRFFAERPEGSVSTLKIQRTQQEDSAVYLCASSQGQLHRGQPQHFGDGTRLSIL.

This clone was detected only once. The chain is built from TRBV6-5 and TRBJ2-1, with 9 bases that match TRBD2. In germline, CDR1 is MNHEY, CDR2 SVGAGI. This CDR3 spans 13 amino acids. V lost 5 bases, J lost 13 bases, and 9 bases stayed unmatched. CDR3 sequence (DNA): TGTGCCAGCAGTACTTTCCCGGGACTAGCACAGTTCTTC. It codes for CASSTFPGLAQFF.

The chain uses TRBV7-2 and TRBJ2-1; a possible D gene is TRBD1 (6 bases). CDR3 length equals 14 residues. From germline, CDR1 is SGHTA and CDR2 FQGNSA. With 4 bases removed from V and 4 bases from J, the gap between germline ends came to 11 bases. The CDR3 DNA reads TGTGCCAGCAGCTACCAAGGGGGATACAATGAGCAGTTCTTC. It is translated as CASSYQGGYNEQFF.

The chain carries TRBV6-5 and TRBJ1-5; D gene ambiguous. The CDR3 length is 13 residues. V was clipped by 8 bases and J by 3 bases, with 11 bases between them. Germline V gene sequence: CDR1 MNHEY, CDR2 SVGAGI. The CDR3 DNA is TGTGCCAGCTTACGGCGGCCCAATCAGCCCCAGCATTTT. It specifies CASLRRPNQPQHF.

The chain combines TRBV7-2 with TRBJ2-5; TRBD1 matches at 7 bases. In germline, CDR1 is SGHTA, CDR2 FQGNSA. There are 15 residues in the CDR3. V lost 6 bases to trimming and J lost 7 bases; unmatched junction nucleotides: 14. The CDR3 here is CASRRTGAVLGTQYF. Written as DNA, the CDR3 is TGTGCCAGCAGGAGGACAGGAGCCGTTTTAGGGACCCAGTACTTC.

The chain joins TRBV6-2 or TRBV6-3 to TRBJ2-3; perhaps TRBD1 as D (5 bases). Germline lookup yields CDR1 MNHEY and CDR2 SVGEGT. V gave up 2 bases and J gave up 4 bases, with 13 bases separating them. CDR3 length: 15 amino acids. The CDR3 loop reads CASSYGAGSPDTQYF. The CDR3, as DNA: TGTGCCAGCAGTTACGGGGCAGGATCACCAGATACGCAGTATTTT.

V usage is TRBV6-5 and J usage is TRBJ1-2, with D hard to call. Germline V gene data show CDR1 as MNHEY and CDR2 as SVGAGI. The length of the CDR3 is 11 residues. V lost 4 bases and J 12 bases, leaving 12 bases between the germline ends. The CDR3 loop reads CASSSPEGHTF. The CDR3 DNA reads as TGTGCCAGCAGTTCCCCCGAGGGTCACACCTTC.

The V gene is TRBV20-1, the J gene TRBJ2-3; unclear D gene. This CDR3 is built from 10 residues. The V gene's germline CDR1 is DFQATT and CDR2 SNEGSKA (reference sequence). Trimming took off 3 bases at V and 8 bases at J, with 6 bases between the two ends. CDR3 bases: TGCAGTGCTAGGATCGGTACGCAGTATTTT. Its protein product is CSARIGTQYF.

The chain joins TRBV7-8 to TRBJ1-1, with D tentatively TRBD1 (5 bases). This CDR3 comprises 14 residues. Trimming removed 6 bases at V and 3 bases at J, with 14 bases between. Germline V gene data show CDR1 as SGHVS and CDR2 as FQNEAQ. The DNA for the CDR3 is TGTGCCAGCAGAAATGACCGGGGGGACACTGAAGCTTTCTTT. Amino acids: CASRNDRGDTEAFF.

This chain connects TRBV10-3 to TRBJ2-1, with 7 bases fitting TRBD1. CDR1 and CDR2 (germline): ENHRY, SYGVKD. This CDR3 is built from 15 residues. The V segment lost 3 bases and the J segment 0 bases; nucleotides outside the gene matches: 2. The CDR3 DNA follows: TGTGCCATCAGTGATCGACAGGGCTCCTACAATGAGCAGTTCTTC. It is translated as CAISDRQGSYNEQFF.

The rearrangement joins TRBV19 to TRBJ2-4; 10 nucleotides agree with TRBD1. The trim removed 4 bases at V and 4 bases at J, leaving 1 base unmatched. Germline V lookup: CDR1 LNHDA, CDR2 SQIVND (reference sequence). There are 14 residues in the CDR3. The CDR3 DNA follows: TGTGCCAGTAGTAGACAGGGGGCAAAAAACATTCAGTACTTC. It is translated as CASSRQGAKNIQYF.

V and J are TRBV19 and TRBJ1-2; TRBD1 matches 10 bases. This CDR3 region has 14 residues. J was trimmed by 3 bases and V by 7 bases; bases with no gene match: 5. Germline V gene sequence: CDR1 LNHDA, CDR2 SQIVND (reference sequence). The CDR3, as DNA: TGTGCCAGTACCACCGGGACAGGGGACTATGGCTACACCTTC. Its protein is CASTTGTGDYGYTF.